Listed here is a single TCR beta chain. These data originate in a study of blood T cell repertoires in COVID-19. As handled by the study authors: For nucleated cells, counts were estimated from reference gene primer amplification. Data came from immunoSEQ multiplex PCR; TCRdb stores just in-frame clones and leaves some out. V, J and clone size derive from that table, while D and trimming were established from the DNA sequence. The sample lists roughly 100,000 clones; almost 85% were seen once. CDR3 length: 14 amino acids. The V end was cut by 1 base, the J end by 6 bases, with 11 bases between. Germline V gene data show CDR1 as SGHNT and CDR2 as YYREEE (reference sequence).

This chain links TRBV5-4 with TRBJ2-1, with D tentatively TRBD1 (6 bases). The clonotype originates from a middle-aged man with active or convalescent COVID-19. Material: peripheral blood. CDR3 in amino acids: CASSLSTGINEQFF. The CDR3 coding sequence is TGTGCCAGCAGCTTGTCGACAGGAATCAATGAGCAGTTCTTC.